The following is a T cell receptor (beta chain) sequence with its context. As yet, its antigen is unknown. Only in-frame clones appear in the TCRdb table, and some are missing; sequencing was by immunoSEQ multiplex PCR. The sample carries approximately 38,000 clones, approximately 88% recorded once. CD4 enrichment then naive enrichment separated naive from memory CD4+ cells. This entry is derived from a study of CD4 T cells in relation to SARS-CoV-2 and coronaviruses. Overall study: Of the patients, seven to nine were male, a few female, two Hispanic. The restricting HLA molecule for shared crossreactive spike epitopes was mapped.

Study-wide findings and caveats: About 65% of donors had memory CD4+ clonotypes crossrecognizing SARS-CoV-2 and common cold coronavirus spike.

The TCR originated in an adult with COVID-19. Material: memory CD4+ T cells from PBMCs.

The CDR3 DNA is TGTGCCAGCAGCTTGTACAACGGCTACGGGAATGGCTACACCTTC. Translating it yields CASSLYNGYGNGYTF. V is TRBV5-4 and J is TRBJ1-2; D ambiguous. Between the trimmed V and J ends, which lost 1 base and 6 bases, there was a span of 16 bases. The CDR3 runs 15 residues. CDR1 and CDR2 (germline): SGHNT, YYREEE (reference sequence).